This TCR beta chain was identified in a study of blood T cells in healthy people across ages. Overall study results and limits: Naive CD4+ cells and diversity were both higher in long-lived donors than in aged donors. Since the PBMCs were unsorted, naive and antigen-experienced cells could not be conclusively compared.

With 1 base removed from V and 4 bases from J, the gap between germline ends came to 5 bases. CDR3 length: 12 amino acids. Germline V gene data show CDR1 as SQVTM and CDR2 as ANQGSEA. As to this clonotype: The antigen remains unidentified.

PCR was performed a second time for about 6 to 12 cycles using a sample-barcoded 5' primer and a J-beta primer mix. TCRdb reanalysed the 5' RACE reads using MiXCR and keeps one entry per CDR3 protein. The repertoire holds about 930,000 distinct CDR3 sequences, 25% to 30% seen once, with 9.5% to 13% in the top ten. The same data also went into a second study, on T cells of mothers and their children.

Sequencing was carried out using blood. The receptor's source is a woman in her 40s in good health. This rearrangement joins TRBV29-1 to TRBJ2-1; D is ambiguous. The CDR3: CSVEARYNEQFF. The CDR3 nucleotides read TGCAGCGTTGAAGCCAGGTACAATGAGCAGTTCTTC.